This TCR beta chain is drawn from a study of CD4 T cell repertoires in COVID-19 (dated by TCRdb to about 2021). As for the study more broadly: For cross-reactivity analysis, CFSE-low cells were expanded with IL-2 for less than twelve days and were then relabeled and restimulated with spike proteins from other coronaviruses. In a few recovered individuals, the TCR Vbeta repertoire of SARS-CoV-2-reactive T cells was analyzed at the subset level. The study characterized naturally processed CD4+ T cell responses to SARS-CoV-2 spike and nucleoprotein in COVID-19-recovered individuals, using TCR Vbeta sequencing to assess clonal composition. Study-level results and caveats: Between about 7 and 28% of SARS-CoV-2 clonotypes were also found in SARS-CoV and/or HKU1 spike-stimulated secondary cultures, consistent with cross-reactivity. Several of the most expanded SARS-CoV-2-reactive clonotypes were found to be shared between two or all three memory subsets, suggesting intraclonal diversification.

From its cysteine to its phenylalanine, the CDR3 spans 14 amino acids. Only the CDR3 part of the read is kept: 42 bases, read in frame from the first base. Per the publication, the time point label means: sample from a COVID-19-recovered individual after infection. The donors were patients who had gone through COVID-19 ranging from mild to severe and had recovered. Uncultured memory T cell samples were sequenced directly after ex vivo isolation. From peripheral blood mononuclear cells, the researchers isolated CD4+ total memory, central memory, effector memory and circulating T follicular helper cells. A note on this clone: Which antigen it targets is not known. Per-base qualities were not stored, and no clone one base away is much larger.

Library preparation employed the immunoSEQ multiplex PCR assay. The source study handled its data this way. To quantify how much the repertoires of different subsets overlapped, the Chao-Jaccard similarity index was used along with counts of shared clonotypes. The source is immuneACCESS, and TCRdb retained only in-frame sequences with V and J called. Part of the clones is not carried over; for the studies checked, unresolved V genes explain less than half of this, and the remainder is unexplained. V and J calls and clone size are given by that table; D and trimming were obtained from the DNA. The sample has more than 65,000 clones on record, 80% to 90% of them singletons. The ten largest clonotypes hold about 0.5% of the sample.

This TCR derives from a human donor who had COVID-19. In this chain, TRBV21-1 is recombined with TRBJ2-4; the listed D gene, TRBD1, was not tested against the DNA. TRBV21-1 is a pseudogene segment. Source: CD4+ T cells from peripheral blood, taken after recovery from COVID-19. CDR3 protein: CASSIRTGKNIQYF. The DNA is TGTGCCAGCAGCATTCGGACAGGGAAAAACATTCAGTACTTC.